Sequencing of this TCR beta chain was carried out in a study of CD8 T cells in Susac syndrome. The V and J ends lost 9 bases and 0 bases respectively, with 11 bases between them. CDR3 length: 14 amino acids. The germline gives CDR1 SNHLY, CDR2 FYNNEI. RNA totalling about 0.45 to 1 ug underwent reverse transcription with random hexamers. The amplification used immunoSEQ multiplex PCR on TCR beta CDR3; it spanned 54 Vbeta and 13 Jbeta. TCRdb reprocessed the immunoSEQ multiplex PCR reads with MiXCR, giving one entry per CDR3 protein. Of some 130,000 distinct CDR3 sequences in the sample, approximately 94% were seen once.

The receptor was isolated from a human donor with multiple sclerosis. The sequenced sample consisted of CD4+ T cells from PBMCs. The chain links TRBV2 to TRBJ1-4; D gene ambiguous. CDR3 DNA sequence: TGTGCCAGTAACTCACAATCAACTAATGAAAAACTGTTTTTT. Amino acid sequence: CASNSQSTNEKLFF.